The 10 T cell receptor beta chains below come from one sample, sequenced in a study of blood T cell repertoires in COVID-19. The protocol was immunoSEQ multiplex PCR, while the TCRdb copy is restricted to in-frame clones and leaves out a portion. The data show 50,000 to 60,000 clones, around 80% seen once. Input material: peripheral blood. The receptors were gathered from a woman of 80 years or more with COVID-19, enrolled during active disease.

The CDR3 sequence is CASSAGGAKHF. The CDR3 DNA follows: TGTGCCAGCAGCGCAGGGGGCGCGAAGCATTTT. The genes are TRBV7-8 and TRBJ1-5; TRBD1 agrees at 8 bases. The germline gives CDR1 SGHVS, CDR2 FQNEAQ. The CDR3 has 11 amino acids. The J segment lost 14 bases and the V segment lost 5 bases, leaving 5 bases of the junction unmatched.

This clone has just a few counts. The chain joins TRBV7-9 to TRBJ1-3; 8 bases agree with TRBD1. The germline gives CDR1 SEHNR, CDR2 FQNEAQ (reference sequence). Trimming at V came to 7 bases and at J to 4 bases, leaving 6 bases not matched to a gene. The length of the CDR3 is 14 residues. CDR3 in amino acids: CASTRTGTGNTIYF. The CDR3 bases are TGTGCCAGCACCCGGACAGGGACCGGAAACACCATATATTTT.

The chain carries TRBV9 and TRBJ2-2; 7 bases match TRBD2. V lost 5 bases, J lost 4 bases, and 8 bases stayed unmatched. The CDR3 sequence is 15 residues long. Germline loops: CDR1 SGDLS, CDR2 YYNGEE. The CDR3 region has the DNA TGTGCCAGCAGGGTGGGGGAGGGCGGCACCGGGGAGCTGTTTTTT. It encodes CASRVGEGGTGELFF.

The rearrangement uses TRBV11-2 and TRBJ2-3; tentative D call: TRBD2 (6 bases). The CDR3 is made up of 15 amino acids. With 5 bases removed from V and 4 bases from J, the gap between germline ends came to 16 bases. Germline CDR1 SGHAT, CDR2 FQNNGV. CDR3 region: CASSPLGGSADTQYF. Here the CDR3 DNA reads TGTGCCAGCAGCCCCTTGGGGGGATCGGCAGATACGCAGTATTTT.

V usage is TRBV27 and J usage is TRBJ2-7; no reliable D call. V lost 3 bases and J lost 4, with 10 bases in between. Germline V gives CDR1 MNHEY, CDR2 SMNVEV (reference sequence). The CDR3 runs 13 residues. The CDR3: CASSFSRIYEQYF. For the CDR3, the DNA is TGTGCCAGCAGTTTCTCTAGGATATACGAGCAGTACTTC.

This clone was seen once. The chain uses TRBV3-1 (or the pseudogene TRBV3-2) and TRBJ2-7, with 11 bases identical to TRBD2. J lost 2 bases, V lost 4 bases, and 7 bases had no gene match. The CDR3 is made up of 16 amino acids. Germline V lookup: CDR1 LGHDT, CDR2 YNNKEL (reference sequence). CDR3 amino acids: CASSPKASGRTYEQYF. The CDR3 region has the DNA TGTGCCAGCAGCCCCAAAGCTAGCGGGAGGACCTACGAGCAGTACTTC.

The chain uses TRBV27 and TRBJ2-7, with unresolved D. The length of the CDR3 is 13 residues. In germline, CDR1 is MNHEY, CDR2 SMNVEV (reference sequence). V lost 1 base and J lost 5, with 9 bases in between. The CDR3 sequence: CASSLYGSDEQYF. The CDR3 bases are TGTGCCAGCAGTTTATATGGTTCGGACGAGCAGTACTTC.

The chain uses TRBV9 and TRBJ2-3; D is undetermined. This CDR3 has 15 residues. Trimming removed 6 bases at V and 6 bases at J, with 20 bases between. Germline values: CDR1 SGDLS, CDR2 YYNGEE. The CDR3 coding sequence is TGTGCCAGCACCTTGGGCCTTTTTTCCACGGATACGCAGTATTTT. Translating it yields CASTLGLFSTDTQYF.

The J gene is TRBJ1-3, the V gene TRBV7-9, with 7 bases lining up with TRBD1. V lost 7 bases to trimming and J lost 4 bases; unmatched junction nucleotides: 19. The germline V gene has CDR1 SEHNR and CDR2 FQNEAQ (reference sequence). The CDR3 loop spans 18 amino acids. CDR3 DNA: TGTGCCAGCACCCCAGGGGGGAGGACAATGGTTATCGGAAACACCATATATTTT. This sequence encodes CASTPGGRTMVIGNTIYF.

The V gene is TRBV27, the J gene TRBJ1-6; tentative D call: TRBD1 (6 bases). CDR1 MNHEY and CDR2 SMNVEV come from the germline V gene (reference sequence). CDR3 length: 17 amino acids. Deletions cut 1 base from V and 10 bases from J, with 20 bases between. CDR3 residues: CASSLLSYPGTSSPLHF. DNA for the CDR3: TGTGCCAGCAGTTTATTGTCGTATCCCGGGACAAGCTCACCCCTCCACTTT.